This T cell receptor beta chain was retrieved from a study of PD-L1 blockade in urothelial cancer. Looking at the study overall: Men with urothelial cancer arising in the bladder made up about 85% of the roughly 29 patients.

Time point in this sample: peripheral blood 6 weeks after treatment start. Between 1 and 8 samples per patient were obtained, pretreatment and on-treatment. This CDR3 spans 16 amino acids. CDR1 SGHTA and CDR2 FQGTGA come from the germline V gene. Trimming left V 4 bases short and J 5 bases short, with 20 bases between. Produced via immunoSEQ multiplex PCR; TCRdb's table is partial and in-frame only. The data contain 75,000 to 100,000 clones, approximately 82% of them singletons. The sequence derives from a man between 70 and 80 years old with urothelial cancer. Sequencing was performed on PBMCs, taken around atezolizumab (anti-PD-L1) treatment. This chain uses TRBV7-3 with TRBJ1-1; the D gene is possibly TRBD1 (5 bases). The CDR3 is CASSSSPGGGGTEAFF. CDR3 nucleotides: TGTGCCAGCAGCTCGTCCCCGGGCGGGGGAGGAACTGAAGCTTTCTTT.